These T cell receptor beta chains were read from a single sample in a study of cytomegalovirus exposure and HLA in healthy donors. Sequencing was performed with immunoSEQ multiplex PCR; in TCRdb, only in-frame clones are kept and a portion is missing. The data show some 240,000 clones, with less than 85% seen just once and 4.5% to 6% held by the top ten. Material: PBMCs. Receptor source: a woman aged 18-29 years in good health and CMV-seronegative. Each CDR3 is given with its conserved first and last residue. A D gene is named only where the DNA matches it firmly. The size entry is marked missing in some rows and otherwise reads once, few, many or a size class.

-	TRBV5-1	-	TRBJ2-2	CASSLGGGDTGELFF	TGCGCCAGCAGCTTGGGGGGCGGCGACACCGGGGAGCTGTTTTTT
-	TRBV7-3	TRBD1	TRBJ2-2	CASSEQGSGELFF	TGTGCCAGCAGCGAACAGGGGTCCGGGGAGCTGTTTTTT
few	TRBV5-6	TRBD1	TRBJ1-6	CASSSRQGEGSPLHF	TGTGCCAGCAGCTCTCGACAGGGAGAGGGTTCACCCCTCCACTTT
-	TRBV5-1	-	TRBJ2-7	CASSFGSPPLYEQYF	TGCGCCAGCAGCTTCGGGTCTCCCCCACTCTACGAGCAGTACTTC
-	TRBV27	-	TRBJ1-2	CASSSDGLRYTF	TGTGCCAGCAGTTCGGACGGCTTGCGCTACACCTTC
-	TRBV20-1	-	TRBJ2-3	CSASRADTQYF	TGCAGTGCTAGTCGGGCAGATACGCAGTATTTT
-	TRBV11-2	TRBD2	TRBJ2-3	CASRWASGGRTDTQYF	TGTGCCAGCCGATGGGCTAGCGGGGGTAGAACAGATACGCAGTATTTT
-	TRBV27	TRBD2	TRBJ2-4	CASSPGGVSFNIQYF	TGTGCCAGCAGCCCCGGGGGGGTGTCCTTCAACATTCAGTACTTC
-	TRBV2	TRBD2	TRBJ2-1	CASSEAGTSGDYNEQFF	TGTGCCAGCAGTGAAGCGGGGACTAGCGGAGACTACAATGAGCAGTTCTTC
-	TRBV28	-	TRBJ1-5	CASSWGDNQPQHF	TGTGCCAGCAGTTGGGGGGACAATCAGCCCCAGCATTTT
-	TRBV2	TRBD2	TRBJ2-1	CASATSGGDLRTGNEQFF	TGTGCCTCAGCAACTAGCGGGGGTGACCTTCGGACGGGAAATGAGCAGTTCTTC
-	TRBV29-1	-	TRBJ1-1	CSVREGGNTEAFF	TGCAGCGTTAGGGAGGGCGGGAACACTGAAGCTTTCTTT
-	TRBV28	-	TRBJ1-2	CASSFGGNYGYTF	TGTGCCAGCAGTTTCGGGGGAAACTATGGCTACACCTTC
-	TRBV4-2	TRBD1	TRBJ1-4	CASSQSGGNEKLFF	TGTGCCAGCAGCCAATCAGGGGGGAATGAAAAACTGTTTTTT
-	TRBV19	TRBD2	TRBJ2-7	CASSPTGGLDEQYF	TGTGCCAGTAGTCCGACGGGGGGACTCGACGAGCAGTACTTC
-	TRBV23-1	TRBD2	TRBJ2-5	CASVVGTGGPQETQYF	TGCGCCAGCGTAGTCGGCACGGGGGGTCCTCAAGAGACCCAGTACTTC
few	TRBV2	TRBD2	TRBJ2-5	CASSGTSGRRETQYF	TGTGCCAGCAGTGGGACTAGCGGGAGAAGAGAGACCCAGTACTTC
-	TRBV5-1	-	TRBJ2-7	CASSSDSYSYEQYF	TGCGCCAGCAGCTCGGACTCATACTCCTACGAGCAGTACTTC
-	TRBV11-2	-	TRBJ2-7	CASSSLQGRPYEQYF	TGTGCCAGCAGCTCCCTCCAGGGCCGCCCCTACGAGCAGTACTTC
-	TRBV30	-	TRBJ2-4	CAWSWGAKNIQYF	TGTGCCTGGAGTTGGGGGGCCAAAAACATTCAGTACTTC
-	TRBV6-1	TRBD1	TRBJ2-1	CASSPGQAAVF	TGTGCCAGCAGCCCGGGACAGGCCGCGGTCTTC
once	TRBV30	TRBD2	TRBJ2-7	CAWSVRLAVEQYF	TGTGCCTGGAGTGTGAGGCTAGCGGTCGAGCAGTACTTC
-	TRBV28	-	TRBJ1-5	CASSLTGGYSNQPQHF	TGTGCCAGCAGTTTAACGGGGGGGTATAGCAATCAGCCCCAGCATTTT
-	TRBV28	-	TRBJ2-7	CASSWSRVSEQYF	TGTGCCAGCAGTTGGTCCAGGGTGAGCGAGCAGTACTTC
-	TRBV5-1	TRBD1	TRBJ1-2	CASSSQGDGYTF	TGCGCCAGCAGCTCACAGGGGGATGGCTACACCTTC
-	TRBV5-1	TRBD1	TRBJ2-1	CASSPWAGGNNEQFF	TGCGCCAGCAGCCCCTGGGCAGGGGGAAACAATGAGCAGTTCTTC
-	TRBV27	TRBD1	TRBJ2-1	CASRTQGAVFFHQFF	TGTGCCAGCAGAACACAGGGGGCGGTGTTTTTCCATCAGTTCTTC
-	TRBV6-6	TRBD2	TRBJ2-7	CASSSTSGSSYEQYF	TGTGCCAGCAGCTCCACTAGCGGGTCCTCCTACGAGCAGTACTTC
-	TRBV9	TRBD2	TRBJ2-2	CASSVAGGTGELFF	TGTGCCAGCAGCGTAGCGGGAGGGACCGGGGAGCTGTTTTTT
-	TRBV19	-	TRBJ2-6	CASSIDGAAGANVLTF	TGTGCCAGTAGTATAGATGGGGCGGCCGGGGCCAACGTCCTGACTTTC
-	TRBV18	TRBD1	TRBJ2-5	CASSPDRVVGETQYF	TGTGCCAGCTCACCGGACAGGGTGGTGGGAGAGACCCAGTACTTC
once	TRBV2	TRBD2	TRBJ2-1	CASRRESSYNEQFF	TGTGCCAGCAGGCGGGAGTCGTCCTACAATGAGCAGTTCTTC
-	TRBV28	TRBD1	TRBJ2-7	CASSPRQGAYEQYF	TGTGCCAGCAGTCCGCGACAGGGGGCTTACGAGCAGTACTTC
-	TRBV6-5	TRBD1	TRBJ1-1	CASSYSDRGPSTEAFF	TGTGCCAGCAGTTACTCTGACAGGGGTCCGAGCACTGAAGCTTTCTTT
-	TRBV11-2	-	TRBJ1-1	CASRPTTGRLNTEAFF	TGTGCCAGCAGACCTACGACGGGCAGATTGAACACTGAAGCTTTCTTT
-	TRBV15	TRBD2	TRBJ2-2	CATREQAGGLGELFF	TGTGCCACCAGGGAGCAAGCGGGAGGGCTCGGGGAGCTGTTTTTT
-	TRBV6-1	-	TRBJ2-7	CASSLDRYEQYF	TGTGCCAGCTCCCTGGACAGATACGAGCAGTACTTC
once	TRBV11-2	TRBD2	TRBJ2-3	CASSFSGSPTDTQYF	TGTGCCAGCAGCTTTAGCGGGAGTCCCACAGATACGCAGTATTTT
-	TRBV7-2	-	TRBJ2-7	CASSLVTTGPSSYEQYF	TGTGCCAGCAGCTTAGTCACCACCGGGCCAAGCTCCTACGAGCAGTACTTC
-	TRBV2	-	TRBJ1-2	CASSYGARGLGSLSYGYTF	TGTGCCAGCAGTTACGGCGCCAGGGGATTAGGGAGCTTAAGCTATGGCTACACCTTC
-	TRBV29-1	-	TRBJ1-1	CSVTGGARSHLNTEAFF	TGCAGCGTTACGGGGGGGGCCCGGAGCCATTTAAACACTGAAGCTTTCTTT
-	TRBV4-1	TRBD1	TRBJ2-7	CASSQAVRTGPYEQYF	TGCGCCAGCAGCCAGGCCGTAAGGACAGGACCCTACGAGCAGTACTTC
-	TRBV6-6	-	TRBJ2-1	CASGASYNEQFF	TGTGCCAGCGGGGCCTCCTACAATGAGCAGTTCTTC
-	TRBV11-2	-	TRBJ1-3	CASTSGGVNTIYF	TGTGCCAGCACCTCGGGGGGTGTAAACACCATATATTTT
-	TRBV28	-	TRBJ2-7	CASFLGGGGDEQYF	TGTGCCAGCTTCCTTGGGGGCGGGGGAGACGAGCAGTACTTC
-	TRBV7-7	-	TRBJ2-5	CASSLAGSAGETQYF	TGTGCTAGCAGCTTAGCTGGGTCGGCGGGGGAGACCCAGTACTTC
-	TRBV2	-	TRBJ2-7	CASSEEAGSYEQYF	TGTGCCAGCAGTGAAGAAGCGGGCTCCTACGAGCAGTACTTC
-	TRBV6-5	TRBD1	TRBJ2-1	CASSWDSSSYNEQFF	TGTGCCAGCAGTTGGGACAGTAGCTCCTACAATGAGCAGTTCTTC
few	TRBV10-2	TRBD1	TRBJ1-4	CASSEGQAREKLFF	TGCGCCAGCAGTGAGGGACAGGCCAGGGAAAAACTGTTTTTT
-	TRBV2	TRBD1	TRBJ1-6	CASGDRGSINSPLHF	TGTGCCAGCGGGGACAGGGGTTCGATTAATTCACCCCTCCACTTT
-	TRBV5-1	TRBD2	TRBJ2-1	CASSLAGGGAYNEQFF	TGCGCCAGCAGCCTAGCGGGAGGAGGAGCCTACAATGAGCAGTTCTTC
-	TRBV4-1	TRBD2	TRBJ2-1	CASSQDRFSGSSYNEQFF	TGCGCCAGCAGCCAAGATAGATTTAGCGGGAGCTCCTACAATGAGCAGTTCTTC
-	TRBV5-1	TRBD2	TRBJ2-7	CASSLSGRIYEQYF	TGCGCCAGCAGCTTGTCCGGGAGGATCTACGAGCAGTACTTC
-	TRBV10-3	TRBD2	TRBJ2-7	CAIRGTSDKQYF	TGTGCCATCAGGGGGACTAGCGATAAGCAGTACTTC
-	TRBV4-1	-	TRBJ2-7	CASSQGGRPRGGLGQYF	TGCGCCAGCAGCCAAGGGGGGAGGCCGAGGGGTGGTTTAGGGCAGTACTTC